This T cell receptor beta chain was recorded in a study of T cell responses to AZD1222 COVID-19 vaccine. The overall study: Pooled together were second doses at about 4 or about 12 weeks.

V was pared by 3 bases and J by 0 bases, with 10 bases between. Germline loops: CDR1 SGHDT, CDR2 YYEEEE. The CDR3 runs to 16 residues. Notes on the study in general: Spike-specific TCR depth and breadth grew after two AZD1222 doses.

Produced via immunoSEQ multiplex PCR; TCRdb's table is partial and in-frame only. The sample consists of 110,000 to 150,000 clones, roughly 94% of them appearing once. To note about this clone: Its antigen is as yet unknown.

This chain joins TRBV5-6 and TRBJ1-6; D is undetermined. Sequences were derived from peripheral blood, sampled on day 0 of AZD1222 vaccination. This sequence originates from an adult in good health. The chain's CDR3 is CASSYVISSYNSPLHF. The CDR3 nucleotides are TGTGCCAGCAGCTATGTAATCAGCTCCTATAATTCACCCCTCCACTTT.